This T cell receptor beta chain is drawn from a study of blood T cell repertoires in COVID-19. This CDR3 region has 15 residues. CDR1 and CDR2 (germline): SGDLS, YYNGEE. The V gene lost 1 base and the J gene lost 1 base, with 11 bases spanning the gap. Original processing notes: Amplification from reference gene primers served as the basis for estimated nucleated cell counts. Sequencing was performed with immunoSEQ multiplex PCR; in TCRdb, only in-frame clones are kept and a portion is missing. Clone size and V and J calls were adopted from that table, with D and trimming inferred from the DNA. Among 45,000 to 60,000 clones, around 86% were seen once, and the ten largest hold roughly 14%.

V usage is TRBV9 and J usage is TRBJ2-5, with no clear D. Sequencing input: peripheral blood. The TCR originated in a human donor with acute or convalescent COVID-19. The donor label of this sample is uncertain. As DNA, the CDR3 is TGTGCCAGCAGCGTATCCCCGGCAGGCCAAGAGACCCAGTACTTC. This gives the protein CASSVSPAGQETQYF.